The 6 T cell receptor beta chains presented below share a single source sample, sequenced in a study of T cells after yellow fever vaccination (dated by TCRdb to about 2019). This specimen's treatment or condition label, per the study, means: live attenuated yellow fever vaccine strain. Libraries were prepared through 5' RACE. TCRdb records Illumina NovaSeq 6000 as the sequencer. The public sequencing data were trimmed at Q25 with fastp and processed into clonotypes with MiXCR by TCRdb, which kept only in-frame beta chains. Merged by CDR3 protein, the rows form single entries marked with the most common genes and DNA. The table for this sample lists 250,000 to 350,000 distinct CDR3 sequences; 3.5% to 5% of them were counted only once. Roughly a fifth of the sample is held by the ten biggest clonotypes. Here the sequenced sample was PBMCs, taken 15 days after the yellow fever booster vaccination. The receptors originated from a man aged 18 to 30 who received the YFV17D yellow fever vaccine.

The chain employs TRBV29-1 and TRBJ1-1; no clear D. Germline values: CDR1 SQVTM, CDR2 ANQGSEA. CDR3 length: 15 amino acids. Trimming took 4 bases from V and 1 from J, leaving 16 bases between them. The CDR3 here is CSVGWNSVQNTEAFF. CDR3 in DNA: TGCAGCGTTGGTTGGAACTCGGTTCAGAACACTGAAGCTTTCTTT.

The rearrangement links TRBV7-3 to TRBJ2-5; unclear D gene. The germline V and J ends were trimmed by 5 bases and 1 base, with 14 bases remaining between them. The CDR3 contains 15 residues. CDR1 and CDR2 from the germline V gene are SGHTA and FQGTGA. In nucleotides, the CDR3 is TGTGCCAGCAGCCACTCCGTCGGCCTCCAAGAGACCCAGTACTTC. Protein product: CASSHSVGLQETQYF.

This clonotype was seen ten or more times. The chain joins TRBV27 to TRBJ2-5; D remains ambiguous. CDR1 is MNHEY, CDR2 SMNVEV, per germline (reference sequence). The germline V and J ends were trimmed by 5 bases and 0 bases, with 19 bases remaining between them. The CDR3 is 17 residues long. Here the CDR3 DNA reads TGTGCCAGCAGTAGGCCGTCGACTGTGACTTACCAAGAGACCCAGTACTTC. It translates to CASSRPSTVTYQETQYF.

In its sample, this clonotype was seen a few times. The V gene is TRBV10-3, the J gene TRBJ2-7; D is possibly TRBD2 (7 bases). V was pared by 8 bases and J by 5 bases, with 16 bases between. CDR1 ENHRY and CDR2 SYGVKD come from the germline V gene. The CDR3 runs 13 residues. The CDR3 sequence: CAIHKGGGDEQYF. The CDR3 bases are TGTGCCATCCATAAGGGGGGGGGCGACGAGCAGTACTTC.

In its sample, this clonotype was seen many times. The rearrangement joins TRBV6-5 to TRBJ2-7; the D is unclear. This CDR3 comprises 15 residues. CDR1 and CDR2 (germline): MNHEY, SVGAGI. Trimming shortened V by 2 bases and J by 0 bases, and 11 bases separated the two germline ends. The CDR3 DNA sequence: TGTGCCAGCAGTTACGGAAATCAACTCTCCTACGAGCAGTACTTC. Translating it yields CASSYGNQLSYEQYF.

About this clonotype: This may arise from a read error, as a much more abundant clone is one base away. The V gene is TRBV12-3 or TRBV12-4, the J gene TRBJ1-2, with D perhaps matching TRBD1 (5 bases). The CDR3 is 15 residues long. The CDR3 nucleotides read TGTGCCAGCACCCAGGGAAACTATGGTGCCCGTGGCAACACCTTC. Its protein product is CASTQGNYGARGNTF.